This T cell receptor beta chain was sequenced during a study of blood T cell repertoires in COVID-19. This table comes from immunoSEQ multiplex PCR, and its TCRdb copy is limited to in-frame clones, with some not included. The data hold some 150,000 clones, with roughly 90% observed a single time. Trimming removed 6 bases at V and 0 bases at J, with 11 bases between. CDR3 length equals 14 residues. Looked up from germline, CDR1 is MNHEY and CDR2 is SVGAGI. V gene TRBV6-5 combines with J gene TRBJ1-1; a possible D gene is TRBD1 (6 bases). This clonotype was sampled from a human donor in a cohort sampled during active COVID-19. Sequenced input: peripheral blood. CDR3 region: CASSQGRLNTEAFF. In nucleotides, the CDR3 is TGTGCCAGCAGCCAGGGGCGGTTGAACACTGAAGCTTTCTTT.